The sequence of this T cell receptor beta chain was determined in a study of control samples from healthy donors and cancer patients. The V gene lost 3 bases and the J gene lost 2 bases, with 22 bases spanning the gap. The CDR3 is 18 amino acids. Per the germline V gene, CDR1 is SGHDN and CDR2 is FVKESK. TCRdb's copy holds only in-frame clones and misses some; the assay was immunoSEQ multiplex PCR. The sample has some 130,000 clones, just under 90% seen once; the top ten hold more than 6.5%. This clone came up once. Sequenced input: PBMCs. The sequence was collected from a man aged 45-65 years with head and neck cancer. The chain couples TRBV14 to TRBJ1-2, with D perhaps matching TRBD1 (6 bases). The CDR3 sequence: CASSQRPGHPHFNYGYTF. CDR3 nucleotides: TGTGCCAGCAGCCAGCGTCCGGGACACCCCCACTTCAACTATGGCTACACCTTC.